This T cell receptor (beta chain) was observed in a study of T cell repertoires in cytomegalovirus infection. Turning to the study itself: Public TCR beta signatures indicated both CMV infection and matching HLA type.

TCRdb reprocessed the reads via MiXCR and lists one record per CDR3 protein. The sample records about 740,000 distinct CDR3 sequences, about 40% being singletons. This clonotype has only a few counts. This CDR3 has 14 residues. The V end was cut by 5 bases, the J end by 3 bases, with 13 bases between. Germline-derived CDR1 and CDR2 are LNHDA and SQIVND (reference sequence). The sequence was collected from a human donor in good health (CMV status not recorded). Some clones in this sample may be carry-over from other donors' samples. Sequencing used PBMCs. The gene calls are TRBV19 and TRBJ1-1; the D is unclear. The CDR3 here is CASSRRARDTEAFF. In DNA, the CDR3 is TGTGCCAGTAGTCGACGAGCGCGCGACACTGAAGCTTTCTTT. The complete variable domain, with remaining parts taken from reference TRBV19 and TRBJ1-1, reads DGGITQSPKYLFRKEGQNVTLSCEQNLNHDAMYWYRQDPGQGLRLIYYSQIVNDFQKGDIAEGYSVSREKKESFPLTVTSAQKNPTAFYLCASSRRARDTEAFFGQGTRLTVV.